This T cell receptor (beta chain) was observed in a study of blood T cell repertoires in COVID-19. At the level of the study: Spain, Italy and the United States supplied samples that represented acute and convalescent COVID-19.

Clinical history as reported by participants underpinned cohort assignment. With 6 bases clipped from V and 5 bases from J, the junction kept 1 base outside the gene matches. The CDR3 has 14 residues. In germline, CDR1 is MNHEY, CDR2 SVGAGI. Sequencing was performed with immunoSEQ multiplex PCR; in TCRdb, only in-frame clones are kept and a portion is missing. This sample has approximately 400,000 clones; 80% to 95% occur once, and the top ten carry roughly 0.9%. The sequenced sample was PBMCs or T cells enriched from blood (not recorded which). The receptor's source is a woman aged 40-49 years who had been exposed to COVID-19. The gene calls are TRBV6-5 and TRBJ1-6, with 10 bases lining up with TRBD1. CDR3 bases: TGTGCCAGCAGGGGGACAGGGGATAATTCACCCCTCCACTTT. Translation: CASRGTGDNSPLHF.